The 25 T cell receptor beta chains listed next were all sequenced from one sample in a study of blood T cell repertoires in COVID-19. Some clones are missing from TCRdb's copy, which holds only in-frame ones; the method was immunoSEQ multiplex PCR. The sample contains 250,000 or so clones, approximately 90% of which appear only once. The sequencing sample was made of PBMCs or T cells enriched from blood (not recorded which). The receptors here all came from a man over 45 who had been exposed to COVID-19.

This chain's CDR3 is CASSRNSGSNEQFF. The CDR3 DNA reads as TGTGCCAGCAGCCGGAATAGCGGGAGCAATGAGCAGTTCTTC. The J gene is TRBJ2-1, the V gene TRBV3-1 (or the pseudogene TRBV3-2), with TRBD2 matching over 9 bases. This CDR3 is 14 amino acids long. V lost 4 bases and J lost 6; bases outside the gene matches: 4. The germline V gene encodes CDR1 LGHDT and CDR2 YNNKEL (reference sequence).

Points on this clone: An end of the junction does not agree with germline; a read error may underlie this. CDR3 sequence (DNA): TGTGCCAGCAGCTTAGATCGTGGGACAGGGCACTTC. It encodes CASSLDRGTGHF. The chain combines TRBV11-2 with TRBJ2-4; TRBD1 matches at 9 bases. The CDR3 covers 12 residues. Germline lookup yields CDR1 SGHAT and CDR2 FQNNGV.

The genes are TRBV5-6 and TRBJ2-1; the D gene is possibly TRBD2 (5 bases). The CDR3 is 15 amino acids. Germline values: CDR1 SGHDT, CDR2 YYEEEE. The germline V and J ends were trimmed by 2 bases and 2 bases, with 11 bases remaining between them. CDR3 loop: CASSFSPLAYNEQFF. CDR3 nucleotide sequence: TGTGCCAGCAGCTTCTCACCACTAGCCTACAATGAGCAGTTCTTC.

V gene TRBV9 combines with J gene TRBJ2-1, with D possibly TRBD2 on 5 matching bases. CDR3 length: 17 amino acids. V shed 4 bases and J shed 6 bases, with 23 bases lying between them. Germline assignment: CDR1 SGDLS and CDR2 YYNGEE. The CDR3 coding sequence is TGTGCCAGCAGCCTAGATCTTAGCGCGGAGAGGGTCAATGAGCAGTTCTTC. This encodes CASSLDLSAERVNEQFF. Variable domain in full (rest from reference TRBV9 and TRBJ2-1): DSGVTQTPKHLITATGQRVTLRCSPRSGDLSVYWYQQSLDQGLQFLIQYYNGEERAKGNILERFSAQQFPDLHSELNLSSLELGDSALYFCASSLDLSAERVNEQFFGPGTRLTVL.

This chain links TRBV5-6 with TRBJ1-2; TRBD1 agrees at 10 bases. CDR3 length equals 17 residues. J gave up 7 bases and V 7 bases, and 19 bases lay outside the gene matches. Germline CDR1 SGHDT, CDR2 YYEEEE. CDR3 DNA: TGTGCCAGCGGCCAGCGGGACAGGGGCCTTGTGGTTCTTGGCTACACCTTC. It translates to CASGQRDRGLVVLGYTF.

V and J are TRBV9 and TRBJ2-1; perhaps TRBD2 as D (6 bases). Trimming left V 2 bases short and J 4 bases short, with 10 bases between. The germline V gene encodes CDR1 SGDLS and CDR2 YYNGEE. The CDR3 contains 14 residues. CDR3 coding DNA: TGTGCCAGCAGCGTCTCTAGCGTTTACAATGAGCAGTTCTTC. Translating it yields CASSVSSVYNEQFF.

This chain connects TRBV18 to TRBJ1-1; TRBD1 matches 8 bases. The V gene's germline CDR1 is KGHSH and CDR2 LQKENI. V lost 4 bases, J lost 0 bases, and 4 bases stayed unmatched. CDR3 size: 15 residues. CDR3 nucleotide sequence: TGTGCCAGCTCACAGGGGACAGGCATGAACACTGAAGCTTTCTTT. As protein: CASSQGTGMNTEAFF.

This sequence joins TRBV4-2 and TRBJ1-1; D unclear. The CDR3 is 14 amino acids. Germline loops: CDR1 LGHNA, CDR2 YNFKEQ. V was cut by 4 bases and J by 6 bases, with 15 bases left in between. CDR3 in amino acids: CASSLGPSYSEAFF. The CDR3 DNA reads TGTGCCAGCAGCCTCGGTCCGTCCTACTCTGAAGCTTTCTTT.

The chain recombines TRBV5-1 with TRBJ2-3; D remains ambiguous. The CDR3 loop spans 12 amino acids. V was shortened by 2 bases and J by 6 bases, with 7 bases between the two germline ends. The germline CDR1 and CDR2 sequences are SGHRS and YFSETQ. Written as DNA, the CDR3 is TGCGCCAGCAGCTTCTCCTCGGATACGCAGTATTTT. Translation gives CASSFSSDTQYF.

V gene TRBV5-1 combines with J gene TRBJ1-2, with TRBD1 matching over 8 bases. The V segment lost 0 bases and the J segment 5 bases; nucleotides outside the gene matches: 6. CDR1 is SGHRS and CDR2 is YFSETQ in the germline V gene. The CDR3 is 15 amino acids. The CDR3 here is CASSLDAGGVYGYTF. The CDR3 DNA is TGCGCCAGCAGCTTGGATGCAGGGGGCGTGTATGGCTACACCTTC.

The chain combines TRBV11-1 with TRBJ1-4; the D is unclear. Looked up from germline, CDR1 is SGHAT and CDR2 is FQDESV (reference sequence). V was shortened by 2 bases and J by 7 bases, with 11 bases between the two germline ends. The CDR3 is 14 amino acids. In DNA, the CDR3 is TGTGCCAGCAGCTTATCGAGTATCGGTGAAAAACTGTTTTTT. Translated, it gives CASSLSSIGEKLFF.

V usage is TRBV12-2 and J usage is TRBJ1-2. TRBV12-2 represents a pseudogene. The CDR3 extends over 16 amino acids. The CDR3 loop is CASRYLGGEENYGYTF. DNA of the CDR3: TGTGCAAGTCGCTATCTCGGGGGAGAGGAAAACTATGGCTACACCTTC.

In this sample, this clone turned up a few times. The rearrangement links TRBV21-1 to TRBJ1-2; the table's D call of TRBD1 was not tested on the DNA. TRBV21-1 is a pseudogene locus. CDR3 size: 15 residues. CDR3 protein: CASSNHRTGHYGYTF. The CDR3 DNA reads as TGTGCCAGCAGCAACCACCGGACAGGGCACTATGGCTACACCTTC.

This clone is a singleton in its sample. The V and J genes are TRBV6-1 and TRBJ1-2; a possible D gene is TRBD1 (5 bases). The V end lost 3 bases, the J end lost 5 bases, and 13 bases lay between the germline ends. This CDR3 has 14 residues. Looked up from germline, CDR1 is MNHNS and CDR2 is SASEGT. The CDR3 coding sequence is TGTGCCAGCAGTGAGACAGATTCTTTGTATGGCTACACCTTC. Translation gives CASSETDSLYGYTF.

The chain joins TRBV19 to TRBJ1-2; possibly TRBD1 for D (6 bases). V lost 6 bases, J lost 5 bases, and 13 bases lay in between. Germline lookup yields CDR1 LNHDA and CDR2 SQIVND (reference sequence). This CDR3 has 13 residues. In DNA, the CDR3 is TGTGCCAGTAGCGAACAGGGAGATTATGGCTACACCTTC. It yields the protein CASSEQGDYGYTF.

The chain's CDR3 is CASSHLDLQGPLHF. CDR3 coding DNA: TGTGCCAGCAGCCACCTTGACTTACAGGGGCCTCTACACTTT. The rearrangement links TRBV3-1 (or the pseudogene TRBV3-2) to TRBJ1-6, with 7 positions matching TRBD1. Germline V lookup: CDR1 LGHDT, CDR2 YNNKEL (reference sequence). V was clipped by 3 bases and J by 19 bases; unmatched bases: 15. The CDR3 covers 14 residues.

The rearrangement joins TRBV30 to TRBJ1-2, with unresolved D. From germline, CDR1 is GTSNPN and CDR2 SVGIG (reference sequence). This CDR3 is 13 amino acids long. Trimming took 2 bases from V and 5 from J, leaving 12 bases between them. CDR3 residues: CAWSPGHSYGYTF. CDR3 in DNA: TGTGCCTGGAGTCCTGGGCACTCTTATGGCTACACCTTC.

The chain carries TRBV19 and TRBJ2-1; 9 nucleotides match TRBD1. The V segment lost 5 bases and the J segment 9 bases; nucleotides outside the gene matches: 5. The CDR3 is 13 amino acids. Germline-derived CDR1 and CDR2 are LNHDA and SQIVND (reference sequence). The CDR3 DNA sequence: TGTGCCAGTAGTGGGACAGGGTACTCTGAGCAGTTCTTC. Protein sequence: CASSGTGYSEQFF.

The rearrangement joins TRBV14 to TRBJ2-1, with D maybe TRBD2 (6 bases). Deletions cut 4 bases from V and 4 bases from J, with 11 bases between. Germline-derived CDR1 and CDR2 are SGHDN and FVKESK. This CDR3 has 14 amino acids. CDR3 region: CASSPSGGYNEQFF. DNA for the CDR3: TGTGCCAGCAGCCCGAGTGGAGGGTACAATGAGCAGTTCTTC.

This clone has only one observation. The rearrangement uses TRBV4-2 and TRBJ2-5; D uncertain. The V gene lost 1 base and the J gene lost 3 bases, with 6 bases spanning the gap. Germline-derived CDR1 and CDR2 are LGHNA and YNFKEQ. This CDR3 contains 13 residues. The CDR3 coding sequence is TGTGCCAGCAGCCAAGTGTCGGAAGAGACCCAGTACTTC. Protein product: CASSQVSEETQYF.

The rearrangement uses TRBV30 and TRBJ1-3, with 8 nucleotides matching TRBD1. Germline loops: CDR1 GTSNPN, CDR2 SVGIG (reference sequence). CDR3 length equals 12 residues. V trimming: 7 bases; J trimming: 3 bases; junction bases outside the gene matches: 2. CDR3 residues: CASGQGGNTIYF. CDR3 bases: TGTGCCTCAGGACAGGGTGGAAACACCATATATTTT.

V usage is TRBV5-1 and J usage is TRBJ1-1, with a weak D call TRBD1 (6 bases). V was cut by 2 bases and J by 1 base, with 12 bases left in between. The CDR3 sequence is 15 residues long. From germline, CDR1 is SGHRS and CDR2 YFSETQ. The CDR3 loop is CASSLDRTGNTEAFF. CDR3 in DNA: TGCGCCAGCAGCTTAGACAGGACGGGGAACACTGAAGCTTTCTTT.

The rearrangement links TRBV5-1 to TRBJ1-1; TRBD1 matches at 10 bases. The V gene's germline CDR1 is SGHRS and CDR2 YFSETQ. This CDR3 has 14 residues. The trim removed 6 bases at V and 2 bases at J, leaving 4 bases unmatched. The CDR3 loop reads CASNGQGGNTEAFF. The CDR3 bases are TGCGCCAGCAATGGACAGGGGGGAAACACTGAAGCTTTCTTT.

V is TRBV6-6 and J is TRBJ2-7; D not certain. Deletions cut 2 bases from V and 7 bases from J, with 12 bases between. CDR1 is MNHNY and CDR2 is SVGAGI in the germline V gene (reference sequence). This CDR3 has 13 amino acids. For the CDR3, the DNA is TGTGCCAGCAGTTACGGTACGGGTGGGGAGCAGTACGTC. This encodes CASSYGTGGEQYV.

V usage is TRBV5-1 and J usage is TRBJ1-3; TRBD1 is a possible D gene (5 bases). The CDR3 sequence is 14 residues long. The V and J ends lost 4 bases and 0 bases respectively, with 8 bases between them. Germline values: CDR1 SGHRS, CDR2 YFSETQ. This CDR3 reads CASSLGHSGNTIYF. DNA of the CDR3: TGCGCCAGCAGCCTAGGACACTCTGGAAACACCATATATTTT.